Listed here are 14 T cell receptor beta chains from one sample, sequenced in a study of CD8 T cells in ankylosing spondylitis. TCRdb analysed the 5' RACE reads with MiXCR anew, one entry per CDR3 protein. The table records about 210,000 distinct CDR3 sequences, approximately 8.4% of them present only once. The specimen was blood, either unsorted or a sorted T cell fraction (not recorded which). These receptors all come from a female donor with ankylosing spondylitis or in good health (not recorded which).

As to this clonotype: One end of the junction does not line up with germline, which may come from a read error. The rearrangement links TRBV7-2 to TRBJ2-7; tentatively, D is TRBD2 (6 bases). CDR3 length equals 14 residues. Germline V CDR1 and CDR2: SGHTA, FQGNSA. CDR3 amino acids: CASSLHGSTYGQYF. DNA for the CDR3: TGTGCCAGCAGCTTACACGGGAGTACCTACGGGCAGTACTTC.

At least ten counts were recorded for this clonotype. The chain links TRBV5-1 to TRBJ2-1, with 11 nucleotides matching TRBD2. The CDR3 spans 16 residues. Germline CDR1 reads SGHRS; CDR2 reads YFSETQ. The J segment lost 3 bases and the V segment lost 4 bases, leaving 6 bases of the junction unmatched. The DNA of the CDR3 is TGCGCCAGCAGCCCCATAGCGGGAGGGATCTACAATGAGCAGTTCTTC. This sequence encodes CASSPIAGGIYNEQFF.

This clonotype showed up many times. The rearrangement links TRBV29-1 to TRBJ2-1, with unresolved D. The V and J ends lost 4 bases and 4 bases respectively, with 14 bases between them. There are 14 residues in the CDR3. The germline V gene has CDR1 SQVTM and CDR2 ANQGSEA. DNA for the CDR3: TGCAGCGTTGCCCGCGCGGACCCTTACAATGAGCAGTTCTTC. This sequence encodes CSVARADPYNEQFF.

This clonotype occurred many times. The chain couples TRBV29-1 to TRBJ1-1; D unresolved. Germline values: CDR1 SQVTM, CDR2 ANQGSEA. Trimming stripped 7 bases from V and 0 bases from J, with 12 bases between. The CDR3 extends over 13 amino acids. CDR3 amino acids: CSGSGLLNTEAFF. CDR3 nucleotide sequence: TGCAGCGGATCCGGGCTTTTGAACACTGAAGCTTTCTTT.

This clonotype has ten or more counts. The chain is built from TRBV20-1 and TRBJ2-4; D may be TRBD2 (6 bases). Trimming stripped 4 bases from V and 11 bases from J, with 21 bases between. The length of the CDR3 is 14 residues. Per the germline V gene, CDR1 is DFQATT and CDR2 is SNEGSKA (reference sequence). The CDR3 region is CSAIPTSVAALQYF. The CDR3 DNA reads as TGCAGTGCTATCCCCACTTCTGTAGCGGCCCTTCAGTACTTC.

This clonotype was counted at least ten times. CDR3 sequence reads: CSVTGGSDTQYF. DNA for the CDR3: TGCAGCGTTACAGGGGGATCAGATACGCAGTATTTT. V usage is TRBV29-1 and J usage is TRBJ2-3; 8 nucleotides line up with TRBD1. This CDR3 region has 12 residues. Germline CDR1 is SQVTM and CDR2 is ANQGSEA. J was trimmed by 4 bases and V by 5 bases; bases with no gene match: 2.

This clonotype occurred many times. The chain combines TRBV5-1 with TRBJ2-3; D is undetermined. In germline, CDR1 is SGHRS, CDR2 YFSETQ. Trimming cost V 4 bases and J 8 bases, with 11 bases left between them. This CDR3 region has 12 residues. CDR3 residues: CASSPSLGTQYF. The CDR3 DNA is TGCGCCAGCAGCCCATCCCTGGGTACGCAGTATTTT.

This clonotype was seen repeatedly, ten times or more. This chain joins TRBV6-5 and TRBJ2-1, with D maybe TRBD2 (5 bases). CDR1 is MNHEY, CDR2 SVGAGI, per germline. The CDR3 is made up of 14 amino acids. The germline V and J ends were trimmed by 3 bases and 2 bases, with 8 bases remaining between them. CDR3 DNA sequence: TGTGCCAGCAGTTATGCGGGCCCCTACAATGAGCAGTTCTTC. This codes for CASSYAGPYNEQFF.

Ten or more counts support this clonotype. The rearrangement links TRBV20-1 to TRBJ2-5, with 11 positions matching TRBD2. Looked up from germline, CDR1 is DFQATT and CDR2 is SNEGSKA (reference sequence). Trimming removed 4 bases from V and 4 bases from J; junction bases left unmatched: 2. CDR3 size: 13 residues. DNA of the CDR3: TGCAGTGCTATTGGACTAGCGGGAGAGACCCAGTACTTC. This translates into CSAIGLAGETQYF.

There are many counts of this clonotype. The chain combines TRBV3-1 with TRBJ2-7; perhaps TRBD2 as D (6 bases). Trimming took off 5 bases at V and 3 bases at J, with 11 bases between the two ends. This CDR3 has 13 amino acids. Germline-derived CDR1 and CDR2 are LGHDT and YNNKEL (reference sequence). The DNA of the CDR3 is TGTGCCAGCAGCGAGACTAGAGGCTACGAGCAGTACTTC. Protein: CASSETRGYEQYF.

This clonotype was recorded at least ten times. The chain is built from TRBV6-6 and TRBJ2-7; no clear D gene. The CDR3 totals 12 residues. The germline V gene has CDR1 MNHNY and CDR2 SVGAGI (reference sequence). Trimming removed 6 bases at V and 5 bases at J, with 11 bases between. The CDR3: CASSFGFDEQYF. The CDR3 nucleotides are TGTGCCAGCAGCTTCGGTTTCGACGAGCAGTACTTC.

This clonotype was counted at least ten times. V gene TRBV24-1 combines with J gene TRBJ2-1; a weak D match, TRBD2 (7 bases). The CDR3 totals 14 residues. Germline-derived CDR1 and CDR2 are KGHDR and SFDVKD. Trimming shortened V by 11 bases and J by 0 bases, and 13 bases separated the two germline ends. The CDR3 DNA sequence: TGTGCCATATCGAGGGGGGGCTCCTACAATGAGCAGTTCTTC. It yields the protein CAISRGGSYNEQFF.

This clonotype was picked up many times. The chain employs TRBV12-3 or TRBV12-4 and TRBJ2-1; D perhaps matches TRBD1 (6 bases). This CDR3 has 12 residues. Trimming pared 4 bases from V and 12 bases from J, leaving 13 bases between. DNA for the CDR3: TGTGCCAGCAGTTCAGACAGGCAGCGGCAGTTCTTC. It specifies CASSSDRQRQFF.

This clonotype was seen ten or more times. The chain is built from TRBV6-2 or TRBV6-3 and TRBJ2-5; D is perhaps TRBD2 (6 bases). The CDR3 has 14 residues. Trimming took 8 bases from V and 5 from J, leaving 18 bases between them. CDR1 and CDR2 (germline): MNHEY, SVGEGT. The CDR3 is CASERLGSGETQYF. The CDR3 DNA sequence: TGTGCCAGCGAGAGACTAGGGTCTGGGGAGACCCAGTACTTC.